This entry lists 17 T cell receptor beta chains sequenced from one sample in a study of T cell responses to AZD1222 COVID-19 vaccine. Only in-frame clones appear in the TCRdb table, and some are missing; sequencing was by immunoSEQ multiplex PCR. The sample lists 100,000 to 150,000 clones, around 90% occurring once. The sequences come from peripheral blood, collected on day 0 of MenACWY control vaccination. These receptors were collected from an adult in good health.

The chain recombines TRBV7-3 with TRBJ2-3; D perhaps matches TRBD1 (6 bases). The germline V gene has CDR1 SGHTA and CDR2 FQGTGA. V was pared by 6 bases and J by 2 bases, with 12 bases between. This CDR3 region has 14 residues. As DNA, the CDR3 is TGTGCCAGCAGGGAGGACAGATACACAGATACGCAGTATTTT. Protein sequence: CASREDRYTDTQYF.

The chain carries TRBV28 and TRBJ2-1, with D hard to call. Looked up from germline, CDR1 is MDHEN and CDR2 is SYDVKM. V lost 4 bases and J lost 7, with 5 bases in between. This CDR3 is built from 11 residues. CDR3 in amino acids: CASSSGNEQFF. CDR3 bases: TGTGCCAGCAGTTCAGGAAATGAGCAGTTCTTC.

V and J are TRBV10-1 and TRBJ1-5; perhaps TRBD1 as D (6 bases). The germline gives CDR1 WNHNN, CDR2 SYGVQD (reference sequence). There are 18 residues in the CDR3. V lost 1 base, J lost 1 base, and 17 bases lay in between. This CDR3 reads CASSEWGLLRISNQPQHF. The CDR3 coding sequence is TGCGCCAGCAGTGAGTGGGGGCTCCTAAGGATAAGCAATCAGCCCCAGCATTTT.

The genes are TRBV5-1 and TRBJ1-1; 8 nucleotides match TRBD1. There are 13 residues in the CDR3. Germline values: CDR1 SGHRS, CDR2 YFSETQ. V shed 2 bases, J shed 8 bases, and the junction held 5 bases outside the gene matches. The CDR3 nucleotides are TGCGCCAGCAGCTTAGACGGGACAGGCGAAGCTTTCTTT. Its protein product is CASSLDGTGEAFF.

The chain couples TRBV18 to TRBJ1-2; possible D gene TRBD1, 6 bases. Germline CDR1 reads KGHSH; CDR2 reads LQKENI. Trimming pared 1 base from V and 6 bases from J, leaving 15 bases between. This CDR3 is 15 amino acids long. CDR3 nucleotides: TGTGCCAGCTCACCACGGGTTTGGGGGCCGGATGGCTACACCTTC. As protein: CASSPRVWGPDGYTF.

The chain is built from TRBV6-5 and TRBJ2-5, with D perhaps given as TRBD1 or TRBD2 (5 bases each). With 1 base removed from V and 2 bases from J, the gap between germline ends came to 14 bases. CDR1 and CDR2 (germline): MNHEY, SVGAGI. The CDR3 spans 16 residues. CDR3 DNA sequence: TGTGCCAGCAGTTACTGGGCAAGGGACGGACAAGAGACCCAGTACTTC. This translates into CASSYWARDGQETQYF.

The chain is built from TRBV7-9 and TRBJ1-5; 9 positions agree with TRBD1. V shed 9 bases and J 6 bases; nucleotides not matched to a gene: 15. CDR3 size: 16 residues. From germline, CDR1 is SEHNR and CDR2 FQNEAQ (reference sequence). The CDR3: CARPWGWDREGQPQHF. Written as DNA, the CDR3 is TGTGCCAGACCTTGGGGGTGGGACAGGGAAGGTCAGCCCCAGCATTTT.

The chain links TRBV4-3 to TRBJ1-1; 7 bases align to TRBD1. The CDR3 length is 17 residues. V dropped 0 bases and J dropped 1; count of bases not matched to a gene: 8. CDR1 is LGHNA, CDR2 YSLEER, per germline. The CDR3 DNA reads as TGCGCCAGCAGCCAAGATCTGTCTCAGGGGGAGAACACTGAAGCTTTCTTT. It yields the protein CASSQDLSQGENTEAFF.

This clone was recorded only once. J is TRBJ2-1 and V is TRBV6-5; D is unclear. Trimming left V 6 bases short and J 3 bases short, with 3 bases between. Germline assignment: CDR1 MNHEY and CDR2 SVGAGI. The CDR3 extends over 11 amino acids. DNA for the CDR3: TGTGCCAGCAGAAACTACAATGAGCAGTTCTTC. Translation gives CASRNYNEQFF.

V and J are TRBV7-8 and TRBJ2-5, with 7 positions matching TRBD2. Germline V gene sequence: CDR1 SGHVS, CDR2 FQNEAQ. The CDR3 has 13 residues. After removal of 7 bases from V and 5 bases from J, the junction contained 7 bases not matched to a gene. CDR3 nucleotide sequence: TGTGCCAGCACCCGAGTGGGGGGGGAGACCCAGTACTTC. Translation gives CASTRVGGETQYF.

This rearrangement joins TRBV19 to TRBJ2-2; 11 bases fit TRBD2. The CDR3 spans 15 residues. The V and J ends lost 5 bases and 4 bases, in that order; junction bases with no gene match: 3. CDR1 is LNHDA and CDR2 is SQIVND in the germline V gene (reference sequence). CDR3 sequence (DNA): TGTGCCAGTAGTCCCGGGACTAGCGGCACCGGGGAGCTGTTTTTT. Its protein product is CASSPGTSGTGELFF.

This clone appeared a few times. The V call is TRBV7-2, the J call TRBJ1-1; D is undetermined. This CDR3 spans 15 amino acids. V shed 2 bases and J shed 2 bases, with 12 bases lying between them. Germline lookup yields CDR1 SGHTA and CDR2 FQGNSA. DNA for the CDR3: TGTGCCAGCAGCTTAAGCCCGGAGACAAACACTGAAGCTTTCTTT. It specifies CASSLSPETNTEAFF.

This clone was observed a single time. The CDR3 sequence: CASTLDRAGANVLTF. CDR3 nucleotide sequence: TGTGCCAGTACCCTTGACAGGGCTGGGGCCAACGTCCTGACTTTC. V usage is TRBV19 and J usage is TRBJ2-6; 7 bases align to TRBD1. CDR1 is LNHDA and CDR2 is SQIVND in the germline V gene (reference sequence). V was pared by 7 bases and J by 2 bases, with 5 bases of the junction left unmatched. The CDR3 loop spans 15 amino acids.

V gene TRBV6-5 combines with J gene TRBJ1-1; D is possibly TRBD1 (6 bases). This CDR3 contains 15 residues. Germline CDR1 and CDR2: MNHEY and SVGAGI. V dropped 0 bases and J dropped 8 bases, with 16 bases sitting between them. CDR3 sequence: CASSYSMGHRVEAFF. The CDR3 DNA reads TGTGCCAGCAGTTACTCGATGGGACACCGAGTGGAAGCTTTCTTT.

This chain links TRBV15 with TRBJ1-5; 8 bases agree with TRBD1. The junction had 10 bases not matched to a gene; V was cut back by 2 bases and J by 1 base. The germline gives CDR1 LNHNV, CDR2 YYDKDF (reference sequence). The CDR3 contains 18 residues. The CDR3 sequence is CATSRWGQAFLSNQPQHF. The CDR3, as DNA: TGTGCCACCAGCAGATGGGGACAGGCTTTCTTAAGCAATCAGCCCCAGCATTTT.

V gene TRBV11-2 combines with J gene TRBJ1-4; 7 bases are a match to TRBD1. CDR3 length equals 16 residues. With 2 bases clipped from V and 4 bases from J, the junction kept 7 bases outside the gene matches. The germline V gene has CDR1 SGHAT and CDR2 FQNNGV. The CDR3 nucleotides are TGTGCCAGCAGCTTATTGGGGGGGACAGTTAATGAAAAACTGTTTTTT. It specifies CASSLLGGTVNEKLFF. Complete variable domain (other parts from reference TRBV11-2 and TRBJ1-4): EAGVAQSPRYKIIEKRQSVAFWCNPISGHATLYWYQQILGQGPKLLIQFQNNGVVDDSQLPKDRFSAERLKGVDSTLKIQPAKLEDSAVYLCASSLLGGTVNEKLFFGSGTQLSVL.

The rearrangement uses TRBV6-1 and TRBJ1-4; D may be TRBD1 (6 bases). The CDR3 length is 14 residues. The germline V gene encodes CDR1 MNHNS and CDR2 SASEGT. Trimming took off 3 bases at V and 8 bases at J, with 13 bases between the two ends. CDR3 DNA: TGTGCCAGCAGTGAGCAGGGGTCGGGAGAAAAACTGTTTTTT. Protein: CASSEQGSGEKLFF.